This TCR beta chain was obtained from a study of T cell responses to AZD1222 COVID-19 vaccine. Sequenced by immunoSEQ multiplex PCR; TCRdb stores in-frame clones only, minus some. Of about 140,000 clones listed, roughly 85% are singletons. From germline, CDR1 is SGHRS and CDR2 YFSETQ. This CDR3 region has 13 residues. Trimming took 4 bases from V and 10 from J, leaving 17 bases between them. This TCR derives from an adult in good health. Sequenced here: peripheral blood, sampled on day 0 of AZD1222 vaccination. The chain joins TRBV5-1 to TRBJ2-5, with D tentatively TRBD2 (6 bases). The CDR3 region has the DNA TGCGCCAGCAGCCGCGGGGCAGGAGATATCCAGTACTTC. Protein product: CASSRGAGDIQYF.